One T cell receptor (beta chain) is described in this entry. The antigen is unknown. The data were produced by immunoSEQ multiplex PCR, yet TCRdb's version contains in-frame clones alone and is incomplete. The table has about 150,000 clones, approximately 90% seen once. Trimming left V 10 bases short and J 8 bases short, with 14 bases between. Germline-derived CDR1 and CDR2 are MNHEY and SVGAGI. The CDR3 totals 11 residues. The data belong to a study of T cell responses to AZD1222 COVID-19 vaccine. Findings and caveats of the study: Spike as a whole was targeted by vaccine-associated CD4 TCRs, dominant at 160-218 and 743-854. None of the repertoires were sampled until the peak T cell response had passed.

This chain links TRBV6-5 with TRBJ1-2; a weak D match, TRBD1 (6 bases). This receptor was obtained from an adult who received the AZD1222 COVID-19 vaccine. The sequenced sample was peripheral blood, obtained 28 days after the second AZD1222 dose. The DNA for the CDR3 is TGTGCCACCTCACAGGGTCTCGGCTACACCTTC. Translating gives CATSQGLGYTF.